A single sample gave rise to the 29 T cell receptor beta chains below, sequenced in a study of cytomegalovirus exposure and HLA in healthy donors. The PCR contained 60 Vbeta and 13 Jbeta primers. The table came from immunoSEQ multiplex PCR; TCRdb's copy has only in-frame clones and leaves some out. The sample has approximately 170,000 clones; 65% to 85% are singletons. Material: PBMCs. The receptors come from a boy between 2 and 15 years old in good health and CMV-seronegative.

The chain recombines TRBV10-1 with TRBJ2-7, with a weak D call TRBD2 (6 bases). Trimming cost V 10 bases and J 4 bases, with 11 bases left between them. The CDR3 extends over 11 amino acids. Germline V gene lookup returns CDR1 WNHNN and CDR2 SYGVQD (reference sequence). CDR3 sequence reads: CANGEAYEQYF. DNA for the CDR3: TGCGCCAACGGGGAGGCGTACGAGCAGTACTTC.

This chain joins TRBV9 and TRBJ1-2; 7 nucleotides line up with TRBD1. CDR1 SGDLS and CDR2 YYNGEE come from the germline V gene. After removal of 3 bases from V and 0 bases from J, the junction contained 5 bases not matched to a gene. The CDR3 is 15 amino acids. CDR3 nucleotides: TGTGCCAGCAGCGCTCGACAGGGTTCTAACTATGGCTACACCTTC. Its protein product is CASSARQGSNYGYTF.

This rearrangement joins TRBV11-2 to TRBJ2-4, with no clear D. The CDR3 runs 14 residues. The V gene's germline CDR1 is SGHAT and CDR2 FQNNGV. Trimming cost V 0 bases and J 4 bases, with 7 bases left between them. The CDR3 region has the DNA TGTGCCAGCAGCTTAGAACCCGGGAAAAACATTCAGTACTTC. As protein: CASSLEPGKNIQYF.

The chain combines TRBV9 with TRBJ2-2; TRBD2 agrees at 10 bases. This CDR3 region has 16 residues. CDR1 SGDLS and CDR2 YYNGEE come from the germline V gene. V shed 3 bases, J shed 1 base, and the junction held 3 bases outside the gene matches. The CDR3 bases are TGTGCCAGCAGCGCCTCTAGCGGGGGGAACACCGGGGAGCTGTTTTTT. Encoded protein: CASSASSGGNTGELFF.

CDR3: CASSSGGPTEAFF. The DNA of the CDR3 is TGTGCCAGCAGCTCCGGGGGGCCCACTGAAGCTTTCTTT. The gene calls are TRBV5-6 and TRBJ1-1; perhaps TRBD1 as D (6 bases). The CDR3 covers 13 residues. The V and J ends lost 3 bases and 4 bases respectively, with 10 bases between them. Germline V gives CDR1 SGHDT, CDR2 YYEEEE.

The gene calls are TRBV6-6 and TRBJ1-2; D may be TRBD1 (6 bases). This CDR3 has 13 residues. CDR1 and CDR2 (germline): MNHNY, SVGAGI (reference sequence). V dropped 6 bases and J dropped 10 bases, with 18 bases sitting between them. DNA for the CDR3: TGTGCCAGCAGAACAGGGAGACGAGATTACTACACCTTC. This gives the protein CASRTGRRDYYTF.

The chain combines TRBV29-1 with TRBJ2-1; 14 bases map to TRBD2. CDR1 is SQVTM, CDR2 ANQGSEA, per germline. The CDR3 contains 16 residues. The trim removed 1 base at V and 7 bases at J, leaving 6 bases unmatched. CDR3 loop: CSVEGLAGGTGNEQFF. The CDR3 DNA reads TGCAGCGTTGAAGGACTAGCGGGGGGGACTGGGAATGAGCAGTTCTTC.

This clone was detected only once. The chain links TRBV19 to TRBJ1-5, with 7 bases identical to TRBD1. Per the germline V gene, CDR1 is LNHDA and CDR2 is SQIVND (reference sequence). Trimming at V came to 5 bases and at J to 4 bases, leaving 11 bases not matched to a gene. The CDR3 is 16 amino acids. The CDR3 protein is CASSLSVGQPNQPQHF. The CDR3 DNA reads TGTGCCAGTAGTCTCTCTGTGGGACAGCCAAATCAGCCCCAGCATTTT.

The chain links TRBV4-2 to TRBJ2-7; D is possibly TRBD2 (6 bases). With 0 bases removed from V and 4 bases from J, the gap between germline ends came to 13 bases. The germline gives CDR1 LGHNA, CDR2 YNFKEQ. The CDR3 is 15 amino acids. CDR3 sequence reads: CASSQDGQGGYEQYF. The CDR3 DNA reads TGTGCCAGCAGCCAAGATGGGCAGGGAGGTTACGAGCAGTACTTC.

The gene calls are TRBV5-4 and TRBJ2-7; 11 bases are a match to TRBD2. Germline V gene sequence: CDR1 SGHNT, CDR2 YYREEE (reference sequence). Trimming removed 3 bases from V and 7 bases from J; junction bases left unmatched: 12. The CDR3 is 16 residues long. CDR3 protein: CASSSGTSGTWGEQYF. The CDR3 DNA follows: TGTGCCAGCAGCTCCGGGACTAGCGGAACCTGGGGGGAGCAGTACTTC.

This clone appeared a single time. The genes are TRBV6-5 and TRBJ2-7, with D possibly matching TRBD1 (5 bases). Trimming pared 4 bases from V and 0 bases from J, leaving 16 bases between. This CDR3 region has 16 residues. Germline CDR1 MNHEY, CDR2 SVGAGI. The CDR3 DNA follows: TGTGCCAGCAGTTCTGGACATACTCCCTTCTCCTACGAGCAGTACTTC. The encoded protein is CASSSGHTPFSYEQYF.

This clone was found once. The chain joins TRBV19 to TRBJ2-6; D may be TRBD1 (5 bases). The ends were cut back, 6 bases at V and 2 bases at J, with 11 bases in the middle. Germline V gives CDR1 LNHDA, CDR2 SQIVND (reference sequence). The CDR3 spans 15 residues. The CDR3 nucleotides are TGTGCCAGTAGACCAGACAGCACTGGGGCCAACGTCCTGACTTTC. Its translation is CASRPDSTGANVLTF.

The chain employs TRBV27 and TRBJ1-1; D may be TRBD1 (5 bases). V lost 3 bases and J lost 7, with 12 bases in between. Germline CDR1 and CDR2: MNHEY and SMNVEV (reference sequence). This CDR3 is built from 13 residues. CDR3 residues: CASSFREGGEAFF. CDR3 bases: TGTGCCAGCAGTTTCAGGGAAGGTGGTGAAGCTTTCTTT.

This rearrangement joins TRBV25-1 to TRBJ2-3, with D possibly being TRBD2 (5 bases). CDR1 is MGHDK, CDR2 SYGVNS, per germline. Deletions cut 5 bases from V and 2 bases from J, with 17 bases between. The CDR3 sequence is 16 residues long. CDR3 protein: CASSRIGGRNTDTQYF. CDR3 sequence (DNA): TGTGCCAGCAGTAGGATAGGCGGGCGAAACACAGATACGCAGTATTTT.

This clone is a singleton in its sample. The chain employs TRBV30 and TRBJ1-2; no definite D call. There are 15 residues in the CDR3. Trimming left V 0 bases short and J 2 bases short, with 13 bases between. Germline CDR1 GTSNPN, CDR2 SVGIG (reference sequence). CDR3 region: CAWSVQRERNYGYTF. The CDR3 coding sequence is TGTGCCTGGAGTGTACAGAGGGAGCGAAACTATGGCTACACCTTC.

The chain has TRBV30 and TRBJ2-7; D is uncertain. The germline gives CDR1 GTSNPN, CDR2 SVGIG (reference sequence). V dropped 4 bases and J dropped 0 bases, with 16 bases sitting between them. The CDR3 length is 15 residues. CDR3 loop: CAWKPRVLNSYEQYF. The DNA of the CDR3 is TGTGCCTGGAAACCCCGGGTCCTAAACTCCTACGAGCAGTACTTC.

The rearrangement uses TRBV9 and TRBJ1-2; TRBD1 matches at 8 bases. This CDR3 has 14 amino acids. V trimming: 5 bases; J trimming: 0 bases; junction bases outside the gene matches: 3. In germline, CDR1 is SGDLS, CDR2 YYNGEE. The DNA for the CDR3 is TGTGCCAGCAGAGGACAGGGACCTAACTATGGCTACACCTTC. This gives the protein CASRGQGPNYGYTF.

V gene TRBV7-9 combines with J gene TRBJ2-2; 7 nucleotides align to TRBD1. V was pared by 5 bases and J by 3 bases, with 9 bases of the junction left unmatched. The length of the CDR3 is 16 residues. Germline lookup yields CDR1 SEHNR and CDR2 FQNEAQ (reference sequence). CDR3 bases: TGTGCCAGCAGCCCTAACAGGGGATGGGACACCGGGGAGCTGTTTTTT. Its protein product is CASSPNRGWDTGELFF. The entire variable domain, with the rest obtained from reference TRBV7-9 and TRBJ2-2, is as follows: DTGVSQNPRHKITKRGQNVTFRCDPISEHNRLYWYRQTLGQGPEFLTYFQNEAQLEKSRLLSDRFSAERPKGSFSTLEIQRTEQGDSAMYLCASSPNRGWDTGELFFGEGSRLTVL.

This chain connects TRBV7-9 to TRBJ2-1, with 10 bases lining up with TRBD2. V trimming: 0 bases; J trimming: 7 bases; junction bases outside the gene matches: 6. The CDR3 sequence is 16 residues long. CDR1 is SEHNR and CDR2 is FQNEAQ in the germline V gene (reference sequence). CDR3 DNA: TGTGCCAGCAGCTTAGCAGCTAGCGGGAGTCGAAATGAGCAGTTCTTC. Translating it yields CASSLAASGSRNEQFF. Supplemented by reference TRBV7-9 and TRBJ2-1, the full variable domain reads DTGVSQNPRHKITKRGQNVTFRCDPISEHNRLYWYRQTLGQGPEFLTYFQNEAQLEKSRLLSDRFSAERPKGSFSTLEIQRTEQGDSAMYLCASSLAASGSRNEQFFGPGTRLTVL.

The chain combines TRBV15 with TRBJ1-5; 7 bases align to TRBD1. V shed 5 bases, J shed 0 bases, and the junction held 10 bases outside the gene matches. CDR1 and CDR2 from the germline V gene are LNHNV and YYDKDF (reference sequence). The CDR3 has 17 amino acids. DNA for the CDR3: TGTGCCACCAGCGCAGGGGGACAGCCGGGTAGCAATCAGCCCCAGCATTTT. This translates into CATSAGGQPGSNQPQHF.

The J gene is TRBJ2-5, the V gene TRBV7-2; no clear D. The germline V gene encodes CDR1 SGHTA and CDR2 FQGNSA. V shed 5 bases and J shed 4 bases, with 17 bases lying between them. The CDR3 consists of 15 residues. Here the CDR3 reads CASSTQLSERETQYF. CDR3 sequence (DNA): TGTGCCAGCAGCACCCAACTGTCCGAGAGAGAGACCCAGTACTTC.

The chain recombines TRBV7-2 with TRBJ1-1; 8 bases are a match to TRBD1. V was pared by 4 bases and J by 10 bases, with 11 bases of the junction left unmatched. The CDR3 spans 14 residues. Looked up from germline, CDR1 is SGHTA and CDR2 is FQGNSA. The CDR3 DNA is TGTGCCAGCAGCTCCCCGACAGGGGAAGGAGTAGCTTTCTTT. Protein: CASSSPTGEGVAFF.

The gene calls are TRBV15 and TRBJ1-5, with TRBD1 as a possible D gene (5 bases). The CDR3 covers 15 residues. The V end was cut by 1 base, the J end by 7 bases, with 14 bases between. Germline V gene lookup returns CDR1 LNHNV and CDR2 YYDKDF (reference sequence). The CDR3 sequence is CATSRGGQGEQPQHF. Written as DNA, the CDR3 is TGTGCCACCAGCAGAGGGGGTCAGGGCGAGCAGCCCCAGCATTTT.

The chain carries TRBV2 and TRBJ2-1; 14 bases fit TRBD2. The germline V gene encodes CDR1 SNHLY and CDR2 FYNNEI. This CDR3 comprises 15 residues. V was pared by 9 bases and J by 8 bases, with 9 bases of the junction left unmatched. CDR3 DNA: TGTGCCAGTCAGGCCGGGACTAGCGGGAGAGATGAGCAGTTCTTC. It is translated as CASQAGTSGRDEQFF.

This clone has just one count. V and J are TRBV28 and TRBJ1-2, with a possible D match to TRBD1 (6 bases). The CDR3 is made up of 16 amino acids. Trimming pared 7 bases from V and 3 bases from J, leaving 21 bases between. Germline V gene data show CDR1 as MDHEN and CDR2 as SYDVKM. CDR3 sequence: CASTYHGGWGHYGYTF. The CDR3 DNA reads as TGTGCCAGCACCTACCACGGGGGGTGGGGGCACTATGGCTACACCTTC.

The rearrangement uses TRBV19 and TRBJ1-6; TRBD1 matches at 8 bases. Germline assignment: CDR1 LNHDA and CDR2 SQIVND (reference sequence). With 7 bases clipped from V and 4 bases from J, the junction kept 3 bases outside the gene matches. The CDR3 loop spans 14 amino acids. The CDR3 coding sequence is TGTGCCAGTATTGACAGGGGTTATAATTCACCCCTCCACTTT. Translating gives CASIDRGYNSPLHF.

The rearrangement links TRBV21-1 to TRBJ2-7; the tabulated D call, TRBD2, remains unverified against the DNA. TRBV21-1 is flagged as a pseudogene. The CDR3 has 15 amino acids. CDR3 DNA sequence: TGTGCCAGCAGCAAAGAGAGGGTAACGGAGACGAAGCAGTACGTC. Translating gives CASSKERVTETKQYV.

This sequence joins TRBV7-2 and TRBJ2-4; D gene uncertain. This CDR3 is built from 14 residues. Germline V gene lookup returns CDR1 SGHTA and CDR2 FQGNSA. V was pared by 4 bases and J by 3 bases, with 10 bases between. This chain's CDR3 is CASSSQDNKNIQYF. The CDR3 DNA sequence: TGTGCCAGCAGCTCCCAAGACAACAAAAACATTCAGTACTTC.

J is TRBJ1-6 and V is TRBV10-1, with D uncertain. With 6 bases removed from V and 6 bases from J, the gap between germline ends came to 9 bases. The CDR3 extends over 13 amino acids. The germline gives CDR1 WNHNN, CDR2 SYGVQD (reference sequence). The CDR3: CASSDQVNSPLHF. CDR3 nucleotide sequence: TGCGCCAGCAGCGACCAGGTTAATTCACCCCTCCACTTT.